These 24 T cell receptor beta chains originate from one sample sequenced in a study of CD8 T cells in ankylosing spondylitis. TCRdb re-called the 5' RACE reads with MiXCR, one entry per CDR3 protein. Of 300,000 to 350,000 distinct CDR3 sequences in the sample, roughly 20% were seen once. Sequenced material: blood, either unsorted or a sorted T cell fraction (not recorded which). All receptors derive from a female donor with ankylosing spondylitis or in good health (not recorded which).

The V and J genes are TRBV20-1 and TRBJ2-1; TRBD2 matches 10 bases. Germline loops: CDR1 DFQATT, CDR2 SNEGSKA (reference sequence). V lost 4 bases, J lost 8 bases, and 5 bases stayed unmatched. The CDR3 is 13 amino acids. The CDR3 DNA sequence: TGCAGTGCTATAAGCGGGAGGGGGTATGAGCAGTTCTTC. It translates to CSAISGRGYEQFF.

The CDR3 region has the DNA TGTGCCAGCAGTTACTCAGGGTCACAAGAGACCCAGTACTTC. It specifies CASSYSGSQETQYF. The chain is built from TRBV6-5 and TRBJ2-5; D is ambiguous. CDR1 is MNHEY, CDR2 SVGAGI, per germline. V was clipped by 0 bases and J by 2 bases, with 7 bases between them. The CDR3 covers 14 residues.

This clonotype was counted only a few times. The genes are TRBV28 and TRBJ2-3, with D perhaps TRBD1 or TRBD2 (5 bases each). This CDR3 is 15 amino acids long. In germline, CDR1 is MDHEN, CDR2 SYDVKM. With 7 bases removed from V and 5 bases from J, the gap between germline ends came to 19 bases. In DNA form, the CDR3 reads TGTGCCAGCAACGAAATAAGCGCTGGGGGAGATACGCAGTATTTT. It specifies CASNEISAGGDTQYF.

V is TRBV20-1 and J is TRBJ2-3; 8 positions match TRBD1. V lost 1 base to trimming and J lost 1 base; unmatched junction nucleotides: 10. Germline assignment: CDR1 DFQATT and CDR2 SNEGSKA (reference sequence). The length of the CDR3 is 17 residues. The CDR3 bases are TGCAGTGCTAGAGCGTGGAAGACAGGGGACCGCACAGATACGCAGTATTTT. Amino acid sequence: CSARAWKTGDRTDTQYF.

The chain is built from TRBV7-2 and TRBJ2-1, with 7 nucleotides matching TRBD1. Germline CDR1 is SGHTA and CDR2 is FQGNSA. V lost 5 bases and J lost 9; bases outside the gene matches: 4. CDR3 length: 12 amino acids. The CDR3 region has the DNA TGTGCCAGCAGCCAGGGGGTCTTTGAGCAGTTCTTC. Amino acid sequence: CASSQGVFEQFF.

The genes are TRBV7-3 and TRBJ2-1; 10 bases are a match to TRBD1. This CDR3 has 12 residues. The trim removed 3 bases at V and 15 bases at J, leaving 5 bases unmatched. Germline-derived CDR1 and CDR2 are SGHTA and FQGTGA. CDR3 sequence: CASSLGQGPTFF. The CDR3 bases are TGTGCCAGCAGCTTGGGACAGGGGCCTACGTTCTTC.

This chain links TRBV12-3 or TRBV12-4 with TRBJ2-5; the match to TRBD1 covers 9 bases. This CDR3 is built from 14 residues. V was pared by 6 bases and J by 1 base, with 3 bases of the junction left unmatched. The CDR3 DNA follows: TGTGCCAGCAGGGAGACAGGGGGCCAAGAGACCCAGTACTTC. Residues: CASRETGGQETQYF.

This clonotype was counted a few times. The chain links TRBV18 to TRBJ1-3; possible D gene TRBD1, 6 bases. Germline values: CDR1 KGHSH, CDR2 LQKENI. This CDR3 contains 17 residues. V was trimmed by 9 bases and J by 0 bases, leaving 21 bases between them. The CDR3 here is CASSRGQTGFSGNTIYF. CDR3 nucleotides: TGTGCCAGTTCTCGTGGACAGACAGGCTTCTCTGGAAACACCATATATTTT.

This clonotype was counted only a few times. The rearrangement uses TRBV24-1 and TRBJ1-2, with a possible D match to TRBD1 (5 bases). The CDR3 totals 14 residues. Trimming took off 4 bases at V and 7 bases at J, with 15 bases between the two ends. In germline, CDR1 is KGHDR, CDR2 SFDVKD. For the CDR3, the DNA is TGTGCCACCAGTGACTCGGGGCAGGGACCTGGCTACACCTTC. Protein: CATSDSGQGPGYTF.

This clonotype showed up many times. The chain couples TRBV20-1 to TRBJ2-7; 7 bases are shared with TRBD2. The V gene end was trimmed by 0 bases and the J gene end by 1 base; junction bases not matched to a gene: 6. CDR3 length: 15 amino acids. The germline V gene has CDR1 DFQATT and CDR2 SNEGSKA (reference sequence). DNA for the CDR3: TGCAGTGCTAGAGAAATGGAGGGAGGGTCCTACGAGCAGTACTTC. It is translated as CSAREMEGGSYEQYF.

This chain joins TRBV6-1 and TRBJ2-1; no reliable D call. CDR1 is MNHNS, CDR2 SASEGT, per germline. Between the trimmed V and J ends, which lost 8 bases and 12 bases, there was a span of 26 bases. The CDR3 consists of 15 residues. CDR3 sequence (DNA): TGTGCCAGCCTCTCGCCGCAGGCGCAATTTCATGCGCAGTTCTTC. Translation gives CASLSPQAQFHAQFF.

The genes are TRBV7-9 and TRBJ2-2, with a tentative D call TRBD1 (6 bases). CDR1 is SEHNR, CDR2 FQNEAQ, per germline (reference sequence). The CDR3 is 14 residues long. With 11 bases removed from V and 5 bases from J, the gap between germline ends came to 18 bases. CDR3 protein: CAGSAGVLTGELFF. The CDR3 bases are TGTGCCGGCTCAGCAGGGGTGCTTACCGGGGAGCTGTTTTTT.

This chain links TRBV12-3 or TRBV12-4 with TRBJ2-7, with unresolved D. V lost 3 bases, J lost 5 bases, and 8 bases lay in between. This CDR3 is 12 amino acids long. CDR3 in DNA: TGTGCCAGCAGTTTTTCCCACCACGAGCAGTACTTC. Translating gives CASSFSHHEQYF.

CDR3 loop: CASSRGLTSGSYNEQFF. CDR3 nucleotides: TGTGCCAGCAGCCGCGGCCTGACTAGCGGCTCCTACAATGAGCAGTTCTTC. This chain links TRBV6-1 with TRBJ2-1; 9 bases align to TRBD2. The CDR3 spans 17 residues. Germline CDR1 reads MNHNS; CDR2 reads SASEGT. Trimming removed 6 bases from V and 0 bases from J; junction bases left unmatched: 9.

V and J are TRBV29-1 and TRBJ2-1; TRBD1 matches 7 bases. Trimming cost V 5 bases and J 2 bases; bases outside gene matches: 6. The CDR3 consists of 14 residues. Looked up from germline, CDR1 is SQVTM and CDR2 is ANQGSEA. CDR3 region: CSVIQGSTYNEQFF. CDR3 nucleotides: TGCAGCGTTATACAGGGGTCAACCTACAATGAGCAGTTCTTC.

At least ten counts were recorded for this clonotype. The chain carries TRBV15 and TRBJ2-1; D remains unclear. CDR1 and CDR2 from the germline V gene are LNHNV and YYDKDF (reference sequence). This CDR3 region has 15 residues. The V end lost 0 bases, the J end lost 3 bases, and 9 bases lay between the germline ends. The CDR3 protein is CATSRDGGYYNEQFF. The CDR3 DNA is TGTGCCACCAGCAGAGATGGTGGCTACTACAATGAGCAGTTCTTC.

The chain links TRBV6-1 to TRBJ2-1, with 16 bases aligning to TRBD2. Germline CDR1 reads MNHNS; CDR2 reads SASEGT. V was pared by 6 bases and J by 6 bases, with 5 bases of the junction left unmatched. The CDR3 sequence is 16 residues long. Here the CDR3 DNA reads TGTGCCAGCAGGACCGGGACTAGCGGGAGGGCCAATGAGCAGTTCTTC. Protein sequence: CASRTGTSGRANEQFF.

The J gene is TRBJ2-7, the V gene TRBV7-2; D gene ambiguous. The CDR3 loop spans 14 amino acids. V lost 0 bases to trimming and J lost 5 bases, with 11 bases between them. The germline V gene encodes CDR1 SGHTA and CDR2 FQGNSA. The CDR3 nucleotides read TGTGCCAGCAGCTTAGCCGTCGATAGTGACGAGCAGTACTTC. Translated: CASSLAVDSDEQYF.

This clonotype was counted only a few times. V usage is TRBV30 and J usage is TRBJ1-5, with D possibly matching TRBD1 (5 bases). Per the germline V gene, CDR1 is GTSNPN and CDR2 is SVGIG (reference sequence). CDR3 length equals 15 residues. With 3 bases removed from V and 0 bases from J, the gap between germline ends came to 12 bases. The CDR3 protein is CAWRPGPSSNQPQHF. CDR3 DNA sequence: TGTGCCTGGAGACCGGGACCCTCTAGCAATCAGCCCCAGCATTTT.

This clonotype was seen a few times. The genes are TRBV27 and TRBJ1-1; no clear D. The CDR3 is made up of 14 amino acids. Looked up from germline, CDR1 is MNHEY and CDR2 is SMNVEV (reference sequence). V lost 4 bases and J lost 4, with 13 bases in between. CDR3 protein: CASSSPHGFTEAFF. Written as DNA, the CDR3 is TGTGCCAGCAGTTCCCCCCATGGATTCACTGAAGCTTTCTTT.

The chain combines TRBV25-1 with TRBJ2-1; the D gene could be TRBD1 or TRBD2 (5 bases each). There are 13 residues in the CDR3. The germline V and J ends were trimmed by 10 bases and 9 bases, with 19 bases remaining between them. Looked up from germline, CDR1 is MGHDK and CDR2 is SYGVNS. For the CDR3, the DNA is TGTGCCACATCGGGGACCCCCTCGGGTGAGCAGTTCTTC. It specifies CATSGTPSGEQFF. The full variable domain, in which reference TRBV25-1 and TRBJ2-1 provide the parts outside the CDR3, is EADIYQTPRYLVIGTGKKITLECSQTMGHDKMYWYQQDPGMELHLIHYSYGVNSTEKGDLSSESTVSRIRTEHFPLTLESARPSHTSQYLCATSGTPSGEQFFGPGTRLTVL.

V is TRBV7-2 and J is TRBJ1-2; D is undetermined. The CDR3 loop spans 13 amino acids. Trimming removed 1 base at V and 8 bases at J, with 11 bases between. Per the germline V gene, CDR1 is SGHTA and CDR2 is FQGNSA. CDR3: CASSLGGIPGYTF. The CDR3, as DNA: TGTGCCAGCAGCTTAGGTGGGATACCGGGCTACACCTTC.

The chain carries TRBV7-3 and TRBJ1-2; the D gene is possibly TRBD1 (6 bases). The CDR3 totals 13 residues. Germline V gives CDR1 SGHTA, CDR2 FQGTGA. V was clipped by 5 bases and J by 8 bases, with 15 bases between them. CDR3 sequence (DNA): TGTGCCAGCAGCCAAGGCAGGGGAGGCGGCTACACCTTC. Protein: CASSQGRGGGYTF.

This clonotype showed up just a few times. The chain joins TRBV20-1 to TRBJ1-2; D is unresolved. CDR3 length equals 15 residues. Trimming stripped 3 bases from V and 3 bases from J, with 17 bases between. Germline V lookup: CDR1 DFQATT, CDR2 SNEGSKA (reference sequence). This CDR3 reads CSARRRKNDYYGYTF. The CDR3 nucleotides read TGCAGTGCTAGGAGGAGGAAAAACGATTACTATGGCTACACCTTC.